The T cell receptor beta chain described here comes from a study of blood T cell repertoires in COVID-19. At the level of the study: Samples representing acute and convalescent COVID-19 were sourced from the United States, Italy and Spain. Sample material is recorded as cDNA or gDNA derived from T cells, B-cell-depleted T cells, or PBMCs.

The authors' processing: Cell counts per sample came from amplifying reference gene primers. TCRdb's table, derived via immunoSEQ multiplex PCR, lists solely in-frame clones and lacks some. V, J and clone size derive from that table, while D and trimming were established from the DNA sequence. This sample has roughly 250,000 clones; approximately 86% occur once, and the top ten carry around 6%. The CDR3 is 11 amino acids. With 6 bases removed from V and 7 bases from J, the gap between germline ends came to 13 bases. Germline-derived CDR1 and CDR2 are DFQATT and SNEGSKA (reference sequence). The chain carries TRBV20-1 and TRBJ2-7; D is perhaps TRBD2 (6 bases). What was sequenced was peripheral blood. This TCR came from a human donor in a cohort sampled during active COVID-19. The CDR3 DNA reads TGCAGTGCCCGCCAGGGACTGGAGCAGTACTTC. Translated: CSARQGLEQYF.